The clone carrying this T cell receptor (beta chain) appeared a single time. The source of the sample is a study of control samples from healthy donors and cancer patients. This CDR3 region has 17 residues. Deletions cut 1 base from V and 3 bases from J, with 16 bases between. The V gene's germline CDR1 is LNHNV and CDR2 YYDKDF (reference sequence). Sequencing was performed with immunoSEQ multiplex PCR; in TCRdb, only in-frame clones are kept and a portion is missing. The sample has 80,000 to 100,000 clones; roughly 88% are singletons. The genes are TRBV15 and TRBJ1-3, with a tentative D call TRBD1 (6 bases). Sequenced: blood. The receptor's source is a man aged 25-45 years in good health. CDR3 region: CATSRGGGPVLGNTIYF. DNA for the CDR3: TGTGCCACCAGCAGAGGGGGGGGGCCTGTCCTTGGAAACACCATATATTTT.